This T cell receptor (beta chain) was observed in a study of memory CD4+ T cells and cytomegalovirus serostatus. Per the germline V gene, CDR1 is SGHNT and CDR2 is YENEEA. This CDR3 comprises 13 residues. The germline V and J ends were trimmed by 3 bases and 2 bases, with 7 bases remaining between them. Single viable CD3+CD4+CD8-CD45RO+ cells were sorted as the memory CD4+ T cells. TCRdb's table, derived via immunoSEQ multiplex PCR, lists solely in-frame clones and lacks some. The sample holds about 75,000 clones, roughly 78% seen once. Sequenced material: memory CD4+ T cells from blood. The origin of this receptor is an adult in good health and CMV-seropositive. This sequence joins TRBV11-3 and TRBJ1-2, with unresolved D. Written as DNA, the CDR3 is TGTGCCAGCAGCTTGGGTTTCAACTATGGCTACACCTTC. This encodes CASSLGFNYGYTF.